This T cell receptor beta chain was sequenced in a study of response to subunit inactivated influenza vaccine. Study observations and caveats: That few new T cells are recruited by each seasonal influenza vaccination was the authors' suggestion.

In TCRdb, the RT-PCR reads were re-called with MiXCR into one record per CDR3 protein. The top ten hold 10% to 15% of the sample, which has over 400,000 distinct CDR3 sequences, approximately 10% seen once. Remarks on this clonotype: The antigen is not known. Sequence at one end of the junction differs from germline and may be a read error.

Germline-derived CDR1 and CDR2 are SGHDT and YYEEEE. The CDR3 loop spans 13 amino acids. The input for sequencing was PBMCs from blood, taken 45 days after vaccination. This rearrangement joins TRBV5-6 to TRBJ2-7, with D uncertain. The TCR comes from a man aged 50-59 years who received an inactivated influenza vaccine. For the CDR3, the DNA is TGTTCCAGCAGCAGTCGTGGGTCCTACGAGCAGTACTTC. It translates to CSSSSRGSYEQYF. Supplemented by reference TRBV5-6 and TRBJ2-7, the full variable domain reads DAGVTQSPTHLIKTRGQQVTLRCSPKSGHDTVSWYQQALGQGPQFIFQYYEEEERQRGNFPDRFSGHQFPNYSSELNVNALLLGDSALYLCSSSSRGSYEQYFGPGTRLTVT.